What follows are 28 T cell receptor beta chains derived from one specimen sequenced in a study of regulatory T cells in long-lasting Graves disease. The time point was: persistent/refractory GD, antithyroid drugs over 5 years with positive TRAb. The authors made the TCR library using RNA they extracted from PBMCs. The TCR beta library used iRepertoire HTBI primers with Arm-PCR amplification of CDR3. One entry per CDR3 protein, called by TCRdb with MiXCR from the multiplex PCR reads. The table records fewer than 450,000 distinct CDR3 sequences, roughly 20% of them present only once. The starting material was peripheral blood mononuclear cells (PBMCs), obtained when the disease was refractory, from a patient treated with antithyroid drugs. These receptors came from a female donor with Graves disease.

This clonotype has at least ten counts. This sequence joins TRBV20-1 and TRBJ2-5, with D tentatively TRBD1 or TRBD2 (6 bases each). V was pared by 3 bases and J by 4 bases, with 9 bases between. The CDR3 is 12 amino acids. Germline lookup yields CDR1 DFQATT and CDR2 SNEGSKA (reference sequence). CDR3 nucleotides: TGCAGTGCTAGGGAGGGGGGAGAGACCCAGTACTTC. Its protein is CSAREGGETQYF.

The chain employs TRBV20-1 and TRBJ1-3; D might be TRBD1 (6 bases). This CDR3 is 12 amino acids long. The germline V gene has CDR1 DFQATT and CDR2 SNEGSKA (reference sequence). Trimming shortened V by 4 bases and J by 2 bases, and 6 bases separated the two germline ends. CDR3 loop: CSATGAGNTIYF. The CDR3 nucleotides read TGCAGTGCTACAGGGGCTGGAAACACCATATATTTT.

V is TRBV6-4 and J is TRBJ2-7, with 11 bases lining up with TRBD2. With 9 bases clipped from V and 0 bases from J, the junction kept 4 bases outside the gene matches. Germline V gene data show CDR1 as MRHNA and CDR2 as SNTAGT. The CDR3 is 14 residues long. CDR3 in DNA: TGTGCCAGGCGACTAGCGGGGAACTCCTACGAGCAGTACTTC. Amino acid sequence: CARRLAGNSYEQYF.

The chain joins TRBV2 to TRBJ2-1; D possibly corresponds to TRBD1 (6 bases). The germline V gene has CDR1 SNHLY and CDR2 FYNNEI. V lost 6 bases and J 4 bases, leaving 13 bases between the germline ends. The CDR3 consists of 14 residues. The CDR3 here is CASSSNQGYNEQFF. Here the CDR3 DNA reads TGTGCCAGCAGCTCAAACCAGGGGTACAATGAGCAGTTCTTC. Combining the CDR3 with reference TRBV2 and TRBJ2-1 gives the whole variable domain EPEVTQTPSHQVTQMGQEVILRCVPISNHLYFYWYRQILGQKVEFLVSFYNNEISEKSEIFDDQFSVERPDGSNFTLKIRSTKLEDSAMYFCASSSNQGYNEQFFGPGTRLTVL.

The table lists this clonotype with a few counts. The V call is TRBV9, the J call TRBJ2-7, with 9 bases lining up with TRBD1. The CDR3 is 14 residues long. Unmatched junction bases numbered 4, after V lost 4 bases and J lost 2 bases. Germline loops: CDR1 SGDLS, CDR2 YYNGEE. The chain's CDR3 is CASSRDRVTYEQYF. DNA for the CDR3: TGTGCCAGCAGCCGGGACAGGGTAACCTACGAGCAGTACTTC.

This clonotype was seen ten or more times. The gene calls are TRBV6-1 and TRBJ1-4; unclear D gene. This CDR3 comprises 14 residues. In germline, CDR1 is MNHNS, CDR2 SASEGT. Trimming shortened V by 5 bases and J by 4 bases, and 11 bases separated the two germline ends. The DNA of the CDR3 is TGTGCCAGCAGTCCTCGGCGGGGTAATGAAAAACTGTTTTTT. Translating gives CASSPRRGNEKLFF.

There are many counts of this clonotype. The chain employs TRBV12-5 and TRBJ1-2, with D hard to call. The CDR3 totals 13 residues. CDR1 and CDR2 (germline): LGHNT, FRNRAP. Trimming shortened V by 6 bases and J by 2 bases, and 10 bases separated the two germline ends. The CDR3 sequence is CASGNMNNYGYTF. The CDR3 DNA reads TGTGCTAGTGGCAACATGAACAACTATGGCTACACCTTC.

The table lists this clonotype with many counts. The chain couples TRBV28 to TRBJ2-7; D call uncertain. V lost 5 bases, J lost 2 bases, and 7 bases lay in between. Germline CDR1 MDHEN, CDR2 SYDVKM. This CDR3 contains 12 residues. Here the CDR3 DNA reads TGTGCCAGCAGTGGGCTCACCTACGAGCAGTACTTC. Translated: CASSGLTYEQYF.

The genes are TRBV13 and TRBJ2-2; tentatively, D is TRBD2 (7 bases). Trimming took 2 bases from V and 3 from J, leaving 13 bases between them. CDR1 PRHDT and CDR2 FYEKMQ come from the germline V gene (reference sequence). CDR3 size: 16 residues. The CDR3 coding sequence is TGTGCCAGCAGCTTATCAACAGGGAGGGACACCGGGGAGCTGTTTTTT. This encodes CASSLSTGRDTGELFF.

This clonotype was found many times. As DNA, the CDR3 is TGTGCCACCGGAATTCAGGGACTATCCTACGAGCAGTACTTC. It yields the protein CATGIQGLSYEQYF. The chain couples TRBV6-1 to TRBJ2-7; 7 nucleotides align to TRBD2. Germline trimming cut 10 bases from V and 1 base from J; bases unmatched to any gene: 10. CDR3 length: 14 residues. The germline gives CDR1 MNHNS, CDR2 SASEGT.

This clonotype turned up a few times. CDR3: CASSIGLPGETQYF. In DNA, the CDR3 is TGTGCCAGTAGTATTGGGCTACCGGGAGAGACCCAGTACTTC. The V and J genes are TRBV19 and TRBJ2-5; no reliable D call. The germline V and J ends were trimmed by 3 bases and 4 bases, with 12 bases remaining between them. Germline V gene data show CDR1 as LNHDA and CDR2 as SQIVND (reference sequence). The CDR3 totals 14 residues.

The chain joins TRBV20-1 to TRBJ1-6, with 7 bases fitting TRBD1. J was trimmed by 6 bases and V by 5 bases; bases with no gene match: 4. Germline V gene sequence: CDR1 DFQATT, CDR2 SNEGSKA (reference sequence). This CDR3 comprises 13 residues. The CDR3: CSAGRQGNSPLHF. The CDR3 bases are TGCAGTGCTGGAAGACAGGGTAATTCACCCCTCCACTTT.

This clonotype was seen a handful of times. This chain uses TRBV2 with TRBJ2-5, with D maybe TRBD2 (6 bases). The DNA end is more similar to TRBJ2-1, so the J call may be wrong. Germline V gene data show CDR1 as SNHLY and CDR2 as FYNNEI. CDR3 length equals 17 residues. CDR3: CASSDPGGKNRNNEQFF. In DNA form, the CDR3 reads TGTGCCAGCAGCGACCCTGGGGGGAAGAATCGGAACAATGAGCAGTTCTTC.

This clonotype appeared many times. This chain uses TRBV7-2 with TRBJ2-2; a weak D match, TRBD1 (6 bases). V gave up 7 bases and J gave up 7 bases, with 19 bases separating them. The CDR3 sequence is 15 residues long. Germline V lookup: CDR1 SGHTA, CDR2 FQGNSA. The CDR3 DNA reads TGTGCCAGCATCCCCGGCCAGGGGTGGGGCGGGGAGCTGTTTTTT. It specifies CASIPGQGWGGELFF.

This clonotype appeared many times. J is TRBJ1-2 and V is TRBV6-1; 7 bases agree with TRBD1. In germline, CDR1 is MNHNS, CDR2 SASEGT. Losses at the gene ends were 9 bases for V and 4 bases for J; bases not matched to a gene: 14. The CDR3 length is 15 residues. The CDR3, as DNA: TGTGCCAGTAGCACCTGGGACAGCCTGCTCTATGGCTACACCTTC. Translation: CASSTWDSLLYGYTF.

The rearrangement links TRBV6-2 or TRBV6-3 to TRBJ2-7, with D unresolved. CDR1 and CDR2 (germline): MNHEY, SVGEGT. V gave up 2 bases and J gave up 3 bases, with 17 bases separating them. This CDR3 contains 16 residues. CDR3 nucleotide sequence: TGTGCCAGCAGTTACGGCCTTGGCCAAGCTTACTACGAGCAGTACTTC. It specifies CASSYGLGQAYYEQYF.

The rearrangement joins TRBV19 to TRBJ1-5; 8 bases fit TRBD1. V shed 4 bases and J 2 bases; nucleotides not matched to a gene: 10. CDR3 length: 17 amino acids. CDR1 LNHDA and CDR2 SQIVND come from the germline V gene (reference sequence). CDR3 residues: CASSKDRVKVGNQPQHF. CDR3 DNA sequence: TGTGCCAGTAGTAAGGACAGGGTTAAGGTGGGCAATCAGCCCCAGCATTTT.

The chain combines TRBV20-1 with TRBJ2-7; a weak D match, TRBD1 (5 bases). Per germline, CDR1 DFQATT and CDR2 SNEGSKA (reference sequence). Deletions cut 5 bases from V and 6 bases from J, with 11 bases between. This CDR3 contains 11 residues. The CDR3 spells CSALTVGEQYF. DNA for the CDR3: TGCAGTGCTCTGACAGTCGGCGAGCAGTACTTC.

The chain is built from TRBV19 and TRBJ1-5; TRBD1 aligns across 8 bases. The trim removed 6 bases at V and 6 bases at J, leaving 13 bases unmatched. From germline, CDR1 is LNHDA and CDR2 SQIVND (reference sequence). The CDR3 extends over 16 amino acids. The chain's CDR3 is CASSRTAGGAGQPQHF. The CDR3 DNA follows: TGTGCCAGTAGCCGTACCGCAGGGGGCGCGGGTCAGCCCCAGCATTTT.

This clonotype was seen a few times. The gene calls are TRBV5-5 and TRBJ1-1; D is unresolved. Trimming pared 2 bases from V and 0 bases from J, leaving 8 bases between. The CDR3 has 14 residues. Germline CDR1 SGHKS, CDR2 YYEKEE (reference sequence). The CDR3 protein is CASSFLQMNTEAFF. DNA of the CDR3: TGTGCCAGCAGCTTTTTACAGATGAACACTGAAGCTTTCTTT.

This clonotype was seen many times. J is TRBJ1-1 and V is TRBV6-5; D unclear. Germline CDR1 MNHEY, CDR2 SVGAGI. V was trimmed by 1 base and J by 0 bases, leaving 9 bases between them. The CDR3 is 15 amino acids. CDR3 in DNA: TGTGCCAGCAGTTACTTATCGCCGCTGAACACTGAAGCTTTCTTT. This codes for CASSYLSPLNTEAFF.

This chain uses TRBV5-1 with TRBJ1-2; possibly TRBD1 for D (5 bases). CDR1 SGHRS and CDR2 YFSETQ come from the germline V gene. V dropped 4 bases and J dropped 4 bases, with 11 bases sitting between them. This CDR3 is 13 amino acids long. For the CDR3, the DNA is TGCGCCAGCAGCCTGATAGGGGTCTATGGCTACACCTTC. This translates into CASSLIGVYGYTF.

Concerning this clonotype: One end of the junction fails to match germline, which may point to a read error. The rearrangement links TRBV6-1 to TRBJ1-1; D gene uncertain. The CDR3 contains 13 residues. Looked up from germline, CDR1 is MNHNS and CDR2 is SASEGT. The CDR3, as DNA: TGTGCCAGCAATGAATACACCTCCCGTGAAGCTTTCTTT. As protein: CASNEYTSREAFF.

This clonotype occurred a few times. This sequence joins TRBV30 and TRBJ1-4; possibly TRBD1 for D (6 bases). The CDR3 loop spans 14 amino acids. V was trimmed by 2 bases and J by 8 bases, leaving 15 bases between them. CDR1 and CDR2 (germline): GTSNPN, SVGIG (reference sequence). The CDR3 spells CAWSPMGAREKLFF. For the CDR3, the DNA is TGTGCCTGGAGTCCCATGGGGGCTCGAGAAAAACTGTTTTTT.

The J gene is TRBJ2-5, the V gene TRBV14, with 7 positions matching TRBD1. J lost 3 bases, V lost 5 bases, and 9 bases had no gene match. The CDR3 is 15 residues long. Germline V gene lookup returns CDR1 SGHDN and CDR2 FVKESK. CDR3 sequence (DNA): TGTGCCAGCAGCTGGGCCGGGACAGCTAAAGAGACCCAGTACTTC. Translation: CASSWAGTAKETQYF.

This clonotype came up many times. The genes are TRBV27 and TRBJ2-7, with D possibly matching TRBD2 (5 bases). This CDR3 spans 15 amino acids. Germline V CDR1 and CDR2: MNHEY, SMNVEV (reference sequence). Trimming took off 6 bases at V and 3 bases at J, with 18 bases between the two ends. In nucleotides, the CDR3 is TGTGCCAGCAGCAATACCGGGGAATGGGGCTACGAGCAGTACTTC. Translated: CASSNTGEWGYEQYF.

J is TRBJ2-2 and V is TRBV4-1; unclear D gene. V dropped 0 bases and J dropped 0 bases, with 11 bases sitting between them. Germline V gene sequence: CDR1 MGHRA, CDR2 YSYEKL. The CDR3 length is 17 residues. This CDR3 reads CASSQDPEPPNTGELFF. In nucleotides, the CDR3 is TGCGCCAGCAGCCAAGACCCTGAGCCCCCGAACACCGGGGAGCTGTTTTTT.

This clonotype came up a few times. The genes are TRBV12-3 or TRBV12-4 and TRBJ1-1; D not resolved. V was cut by 5 bases and J by 3 bases, with 10 bases left in between. The CDR3 runs 13 residues. CDR3 loop: CASSNPPYTEAFF. CDR3 DNA sequence: TGTGCCAGCAGTAACCCCCCCTACACTGAAGCTTTCTTT.